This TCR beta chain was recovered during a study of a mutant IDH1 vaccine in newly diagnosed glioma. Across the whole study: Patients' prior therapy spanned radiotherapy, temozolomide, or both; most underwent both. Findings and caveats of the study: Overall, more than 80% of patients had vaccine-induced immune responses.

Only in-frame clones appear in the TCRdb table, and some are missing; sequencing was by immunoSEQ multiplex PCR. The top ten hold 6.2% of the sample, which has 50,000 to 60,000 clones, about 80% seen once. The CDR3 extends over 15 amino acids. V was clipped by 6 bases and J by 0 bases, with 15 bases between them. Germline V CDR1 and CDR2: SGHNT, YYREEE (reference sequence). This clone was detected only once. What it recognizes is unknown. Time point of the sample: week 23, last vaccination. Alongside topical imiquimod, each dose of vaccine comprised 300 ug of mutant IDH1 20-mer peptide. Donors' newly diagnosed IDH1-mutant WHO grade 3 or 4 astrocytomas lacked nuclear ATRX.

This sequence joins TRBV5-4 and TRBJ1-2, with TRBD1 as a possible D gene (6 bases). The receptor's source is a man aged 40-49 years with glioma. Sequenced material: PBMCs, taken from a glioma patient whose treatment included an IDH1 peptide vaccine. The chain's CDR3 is CASTQSGTPNYGYTF. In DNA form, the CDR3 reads TGTGCCAGCACTCAATCCGGGACACCTAACTATGGCTACACCTTC.